The clone carrying this T cell receptor (beta chain) has only a few counts. This CDR3 comprises 16 residues. V was trimmed by 0 bases and J by 0 bases, leaving 9 bases between them. Germline V gives CDR1 SGHKS, CDR2 YYEKEE (reference sequence). This sample was included in a study of T cells after yellow fever vaccination. Using its own MiXCR run on the 5' RACE reads, TCRdb lists one record per CDR3 protein. The repertoire has about 300,000 distinct CDR3 sequences, about 4% of them found once; the top ten carry roughly a quarter. Source: PBMCs, taken 5 days after the yellow fever booster vaccination. The chain has TRBV5-5 and TRBJ1-4; maybe TRBD1 (6 bases). The sequence was collected from a man in his late teens or twenties who received the YFV17D yellow fever vaccine. Here the CDR3 DNA reads TGTGCCAGCAGCTTGGGCTACAGGGCAACTAATGAAAAACTGTTTTTT. Residues: CASSLGYRATNEKLFF.